The 16 T cell receptor beta chains below were found in one sample sequenced in a study of graft-versus-host responses after intestinal transplantation. No antigens are known for them. Assay: immunoSEQ multiplex PCR; the TCRdb copy retains only in-frame clones and omits some. The sample lists more than 70,000 clones; almost 90% were seen once. The starting material was unstimulated CD4+ T cells sorted from spleen or lymph node cells, obtained before intestinal transplant. Source of these receptors: a human donor who received an intestinal transplant.

The chain has TRBV2 and TRBJ1-1, with D possibly being TRBD1 (6 bases). V lost 10 bases, J lost 7 bases, and 13 bases lay in between. This CDR3 region has 11 residues. In germline, CDR1 is SNHLY, CDR2 FYNNEI. The CDR3 DNA sequence: TGTGCCACTAGGACAGAGGGTGAAGCTTTCTTT. This encodes CATRTEGEAFF. The full variable domain, its missing parts supplied by reference TRBV2 and TRBJ1-1, is EPEVTQTPSHQVTQMGQEVILRCVPISNHLYFYWYRQILGQKVEFLVSFYNNEISEKSEIFDDQFSVERPDGSNFTLKIRSTKLEDSAMYFCATRTEGEAFFGQGTRLTVV.

The chain combines TRBV7-2 with TRBJ2-1; no definite D call. CDR1 is SGHTA and CDR2 is FQGNSA in the germline V gene. CDR3 length: 14 amino acids. Trimming stripped 2 bases from V and 6 bases from J, with 11 bases between. CDR3 nucleotides: TGTGCCAGCAGCTTACTCCTAGAGCCCAATGAGCAGTTCTTC. Its translation: CASSLLLEPNEQFF.

This chain links TRBV7-9 with TRBJ2-2; D might be TRBD1 (5 bases). The germline gives CDR1 SEHNR, CDR2 FQNEAQ (reference sequence). V was pared by 5 bases and J by 0 bases, with 13 bases between. The CDR3 consists of 16 residues. The CDR3 protein is CASSERGSANTGELFF. The CDR3 DNA is TGTGCCAGCAGCGAAAGGGGTTCCGCGAACACCGGGGAGCTGTTTTTT. The full variable domain, with the rest looked up from reference TRBV7-9 and TRBJ2-2, is DTGVSQNPRHKITKRGQNVTFRCDPISEHNRLYWYRQTLGQGPEFLTYFQNEAQLEKSRLLSDRFSAERPKGSFSTLEIQRTEQGDSAMYLCASSERGSANTGELFFGEGSRLTVL.

The chain carries TRBV6-5 and TRBJ2-7; D may be TRBD1 (5 bases). The CDR3 length is 14 residues. CDR1 is MNHEY, CDR2 SVGAGI, per germline. Deletions cut 0 bases from V and 9 bases from J, with 15 bases between. CDR3 coding DNA: TGTGCCAGCAGTTACTCGACCCGTAATAGGGGGCAGTACTTC. Translating gives CASSYSTRNRGQYF.

The V gene is TRBV2, the J gene TRBJ1-4; D gene ambiguous. The CDR3 has 15 residues. V lost 7 bases and J lost 0, with 12 bases in between. Germline V CDR1 and CDR2: SNHLY, FYNNEI. The CDR3 here is CASTRETATNEKLFF. As DNA, the CDR3 is TGTGCCAGCACTAGAGAGACTGCAACTAATGAAAAACTGTTTTTT.

This chain uses TRBV6-5 with TRBJ2-1, with D unclear. Germline lookup yields CDR1 MNHEY and CDR2 SVGAGI. V was cut by 3 bases and J by 0 bases, with 12 bases left in between. The CDR3 extends over 16 amino acids. CDR3 region: CASSYGRTSSYNEQFF. CDR3 DNA: TGTGCCAGCAGTTATGGGCGCACAAGCTCCTACAATGAGCAGTTCTTC.

The chain employs TRBV5-1 and TRBJ2-2; D is perhaps TRBD1 (6 bases). The CDR3 has 14 residues. V was cut by 2 bases and J by 3 bases, with 8 bases left in between. Germline assignment: CDR1 SGHRS and CDR2 YFSETQ. CDR3 sequence: CASSFRTDTGELFF. CDR3 DNA sequence: TGCGCCAGCAGCTTTAGGACAGACACCGGGGAGCTGTTTTTT.

This clone came up a few times. The chain links TRBV25-1 to TRBJ2-1; tentatively, D is TRBD2 (5 bases). Germline values: CDR1 MGHDK, CDR2 SYGVNS. The CDR3 is 15 amino acids. Trimming left V 6 bases short and J 8 bases short, with 20 bases between. CDR3 residues: CASSTTSSLSDEQFF. The CDR3 DNA reads as TGTGCCAGCAGCACTACCAGTAGTCTTAGCGATGAGCAGTTCTTC. Looking up the rest from reference TRBV25-1 and TRBJ2-1 gives the full variable domain: EADIYQTPRYLVIGTGKKITLECSQTMGHDKMYWYQQDPGMELHLIHYSYGVNSTEKGDLSSESTVSRIRTEHFPLTLESARPSHTSQYLCASSTTSSLSDEQFFGPGTRLTVL.

This clone has a handful of counts. V is TRBV6-5 and J is TRBJ1-1; D is perhaps TRBD1 (5 bases). V lost 7 bases and J lost 5, with 17 bases in between. This CDR3 has 14 amino acids. Germline CDR1 reads MNHEY; CDR2 reads SVGAGI. In DNA form, the CDR3 reads TGTGCCAGCAAAGCGGGGCTCGGTTCGACTGAAGCTTTCTTT. Amino acids: CASKAGLGSTEAFF.

The rearrangement uses TRBV5-1 and TRBJ2-3, with 9 positions matching TRBD2. J lost 0 bases, V lost 4 bases, and 6 bases had no gene match. The CDR3 is made up of 16 amino acids. The V gene's germline CDR1 is SGHRS and CDR2 YFSETQ. This CDR3 is CASSPGLAKSTDTQYF. The CDR3 DNA reads TGCGCCAGCAGCCCGGGACTAGCAAAGAGCACAGATACGCAGTATTTT.

The chain has TRBV9 and TRBJ2-1; TRBD2 matches at 11 bases. Germline V gene sequence: CDR1 SGDLS, CDR2 YYNGEE. The junction had 12 bases not matched to a gene; V was cut back by 3 bases and J by 4 bases. CDR3 length: 18 residues. The CDR3 is CASSALAGGHASYNEQFF. The CDR3 nucleotides are TGTGCCAGCAGCGCCTTAGCGGGGGGGCATGCCTCTTACAATGAGCAGTTCTTC.

V is TRBV4-2 and J is TRBJ1-1; no firm D call. V lost 4 bases and J lost 4, with 10 bases in between. The CDR3 is 13 residues long. The germline V gene has CDR1 LGHNA and CDR2 YNFKEQ. CDR3 amino acids: CASSLGGSTEAFF. CDR3 nucleotides: TGTGCCAGCAGCCTGGGAGGGTCCACTGAAGCTTTCTTT.

The chain couples TRBV18 to TRBJ1-6; 8 bases are shared with TRBD1. The ends lost 3 bases at V and 8 bases at J; junction bases unmatched: 6. The V gene's germline CDR1 is KGHSH and CDR2 LQKENI. This CDR3 comprises 15 residues. CDR3 loop: CASSPDRVRDSPLHF. In DNA form, the CDR3 reads TGTGCCAGCTCACCGGACAGGGTGAGGGATTCACCCCTCCACTTT.

The chain links TRBV7-9 to TRBJ2-6; the D is unclear. This CDR3 comprises 19 residues. V was clipped by 0 bases and J by 0 bases, with 15 bases between them. Looked up from germline, CDR1 is SEHNR and CDR2 is FQNEAQ (reference sequence). The CDR3 sequence is CASSLAVEAGNSGANVLTF. The DNA for the CDR3 is TGTGCCAGCAGCTTAGCGGTCGAGGCCGGTAACTCTGGGGCCAACGTCCTGACTTTC.

This chain's CDR3 is CASSPPTLGVGEQFF. The DNA of the CDR3 is TGTGCCAGCAGCCCACCGACGTTAGGGGTTGGTGAGCAGTTCTTC. The chain is built from TRBV7-8 and TRBJ2-1, with TRBD1 as a possible D gene (5 bases). V lost 5 bases, J lost 9 bases, and 20 bases lay in between. The CDR3 is made up of 15 amino acids. Germline V gene lookup returns CDR1 SGHVS and CDR2 FQNEAQ.

This chain connects TRBV18 to TRBJ2-7; 9 nucleotides agree with TRBD1. This CDR3 comprises 17 residues. J gave up 7 bases and V 3 bases, and 16 bases lay outside the gene matches. Germline V gene data show CDR1 as KGHSH and CDR2 as LQKENI. The chain's CDR3 is CASSPPGSGDRAREQYF. CDR3 DNA: TGTGCCAGCTCACCCCCGGGTAGTGGGGACAGGGCGCGAGAGCAGTACTTC.